The 24 T cell receptor beta chains below come from one sample, sequenced in a study of OX40 agonist ivuxolimab in advanced cancers. Profiling relied on immunoSEQ multiplex PCR, and the TCRdb table lists in-frame clones only, not all of them. The sample consists of approximately 65,000 clones, roughly 84% of them appearing once. The material sequenced was CD4+ or CD8+ T cells sorted from blood, taken in a trial of the OX40 agonist ivuxolimab. Receptors were obtained from an adult with an advanced solid tumor such as melanoma, head and neck, liver or kidney cancer.

This chain links TRBV6-1 with TRBJ2-7, with 7 bases fitting TRBD1. CDR1 and CDR2 from the germline V gene are MNHNS and SASEGT. J was trimmed by 3 bases and V by 6 bases; bases with no gene match: 8. The CDR3 covers 14 residues. The DNA of the CDR3 is TGTGCCAGCAGCCACGTTCAGGGGGTCTACGAGCAGTACTTC. Translated: CASSHVQGVYEQYF.

This sequence joins TRBV30 and TRBJ2-3; 12 bases fit TRBD2. The CDR3 spans 14 residues. Germline V gene sequence: CDR1 GTSNPN, CDR2 SVGIG (reference sequence). V was pared by 7 bases and J by 1 base, with 3 bases of the junction left unmatched. Here the CDR3 DNA reads TGTGCCTACCGACTAGCGGGGGGCACAGATACGCAGTATTTT. Its protein is CAYRLAGGTDTQYF.

The CDR3 coding sequence is TGTGCCAGCAGCCCTCTAGGGACAGGGGATGGAAACACCATATATTTT. This gives the protein CASSPLGTGDGNTIYF. V is TRBV11-2 and J is TRBJ1-3; 10 nucleotides match TRBD1. The V segment lost 5 bases and the J segment 3 bases; nucleotides outside the gene matches: 7. CDR3 size: 16 residues. Germline V gene lookup returns CDR1 SGHAT and CDR2 FQNNGV.

About this clone: This specimen includes other DNA sequences encoding the same CDR3. CDR3 protein: CASSTTGIGEQYF. The DNA of the CDR3 is TGTGCCAGTAGTACGACAGGGATAGGCGAGCAGTACTTC. The V call is TRBV6-6, the J call TRBJ2-7; TRBD1 agrees at 7 bases. The germline V gene encodes CDR1 MNHNY and CDR2 SVGAGI (reference sequence). V lost 9 bases, J lost 6 bases, and 11 bases stayed unmatched. This CDR3 spans 13 amino acids.

The chain recombines TRBV11-2 with TRBJ1-1; D call uncertain. CDR3 size: 14 residues. V gave up 0 bases and J gave up 6 bases, with 11 bases separating them. Per germline, CDR1 SGHAT and CDR2 FQNNGV. CDR3 loop: CASSLEPRSSEAFF. In DNA form, the CDR3 reads TGTGCCAGCAGCTTAGAGCCCAGGTCTTCTGAAGCTTTCTTT. The variable domain in full, completed from reference TRBV11-2 and TRBJ1-1, reads EAGVAQSPRYKIIEKRQSVAFWCNPISGHATLYWYQQILGQGPKLLIQFQNNGVVDDSQLPKDRFSAERLKGVDSTLKIQPAKLEDSAVYLCASSLEPRSSEAFFGQGTRLTVV.

This clone has just one count. V and J are TRBV5-6 and TRBJ2-5; 13 bases match TRBD2. The CDR3 contains 17 residues. The V gene's germline CDR1 is SGHDT and CDR2 YYEEEE. Unmatched junction bases numbered 11, after V lost 4 bases and J lost 5 bases. The CDR3 DNA is TGTGCCAGCAGCCCGATGACTAGCGGGGGGACCCAGGAGACCCAGTACTTC. This codes for CASSPMTSGGTQETQYF.

The J gene is TRBJ2-1, the V gene TRBV5-1; D may be TRBD2 (6 bases). The CDR3 is 14 amino acids. With 4 bases removed from V and 5 bases from J, the gap between germline ends came to 13 bases. Germline V gene lookup returns CDR1 SGHRS and CDR2 YFSETQ. The CDR3 nucleotides are TGCGCCAGCAGCAAGGAGGGGTTCCACAATGAGCAGTTCTTC. Amino acids: CASSKEGFHNEQFF.

The chain has TRBV19 and TRBJ1-1, with D maybe TRBD1 (5 bases). CDR3 length: 12 amino acids. Trimming took off 5 bases at V and 5 bases at J, with 9 bases between the two ends. CDR1 and CDR2 (germline): LNHDA, SQIVND (reference sequence). CDR3 coding DNA: TGTGCCAGTAGTTTTGGGGGGACTGAAGCTTTCTTT. Residues: CASSFGGTEAFF.

This clone is a singleton in its sample. V usage is TRBV2 and J usage is TRBJ2-7; D gene ambiguous. Germline values: CDR1 SNHLY, CDR2 FYNNEI. The ends were cut back, 2 bases at V and 2 bases at J, with 7 bases in the middle. The CDR3 runs 13 residues. The CDR3 DNA sequence: TGTGCCAGCAGTGAAAACAATCCCTACGAGCAGTACTTC. This encodes CASSENNPYEQYF.

The CDR3 DNA is TGTGCCAGCAGTTACTCGGACCCAACTAATGAAAAACTGTTTTTT. Translating it yields CASSYSDPTNEKLFF. The chain recombines TRBV6-6 with TRBJ1-4; D remains unclear. Trimming took off 0 bases at V and 0 bases at J, with 5 bases between the two ends. The germline V gene has CDR1 MNHNY and CDR2 SVGAGI (reference sequence). The CDR3 is 15 amino acids.

V is TRBV18 and J is TRBJ1-1; D unclear. The V gene's germline CDR1 is KGHSH and CDR2 LQKENI. Trimming pared 3 bases from V and 6 bases from J, leaving 11 bases between. The CDR3 contains 13 residues. The CDR3 DNA follows: TGTGCCAGCTCACCGCAGTCTCGGGCTGAAGCTTTCTTT. It translates to CASSPQSRAEAFF.

The CDR3 sequence: CASSVGGAADTQYF. The CDR3, as DNA: TGTGCCAGTAGTGTGGGGGGGGCAGCAGATACGCAGTATTTT. This chain connects TRBV19 to TRBJ2-3; TRBD2 is a possible D gene (7 bases). Deletions cut 5 bases from V and 4 bases from J, with 13 bases between. This CDR3 is built from 14 residues. The V gene's germline CDR1 is LNHDA and CDR2 SQIVND (reference sequence).

V gene TRBV15 combines with J gene TRBJ1-2, with a possible D match to TRBD1 (5 bases). Germline V CDR1 and CDR2: LNHNV, YYDKDF (reference sequence). The CDR3 covers 16 residues. The V end was cut by 3 bases, the J end by 0 bases, with 14 bases between. The CDR3 DNA is TGTGCCACCAGCAGGGCCCGGGGCGCAACTAACTATGGCTACACCTTC. It is translated as CATSRARGATNYGYTF.

V is TRBV15 and J is TRBJ2-3; 8 bases fit TRBD2. CDR3 length: 16 residues. Looked up from germline, CDR1 is LNHNV and CDR2 is YYDKDF (reference sequence). The V segment lost 5 bases and the J segment 4 bases; nucleotides outside the gene matches: 11. CDR3 bases: TGTGCCACCAGCCCCCGGACCGGGGGGGCCCCAGATACGCAGTATTTT. Its protein is CATSPRTGGAPDTQYF.

Written as DNA, the CDR3 is TGTGCCAGCAGCTTTCTTCGGGGAAAAGAGACCCAGTACTTC. Translated: CASSFLRGKETQYF. The V gene is TRBV7-9, the J gene TRBJ2-5; a weak D match, TRBD2 (5 bases). Germline loops: CDR1 SEHNR, CDR2 FQNEAQ (reference sequence). CDR3 length: 14 residues. Trimming pared 3 bases from V and 3 bases from J, leaving 11 bases between.

This chain links TRBV5-4 with TRBJ2-5; 8 bases fit TRBD1. CDR1 is SGHNT, CDR2 YYREEE, per germline (reference sequence). Unmatched junction bases numbered 10, after V lost 5 bases and J lost 7 bases. The CDR3 is 14 amino acids. The CDR3 is CASSIQGVRATQYF. In DNA form, the CDR3 reads TGTGCCAGCAGTATACAGGGGGTGCGAGCGACCCAGTACTTC.

The J gene is TRBJ2-7, the V gene TRBV10-1; D possibly corresponds to TRBD2 (6 bases). The ends were cut back, 0 bases at V and 0 bases at J, with 12 bases in the middle. The length of the CDR3 is 16 residues. Germline V gene lookup returns CDR1 WNHNN and CDR2 SYGVQD (reference sequence). The CDR3 sequence: CASSESRTTFSYEQYF. CDR3 nucleotides: TGCGCCAGCAGTGAGTCACGGACTACCTTCTCCTACGAGCAGTACTTC.

This clone was picked up one time. V and J are TRBV5-4 and TRBJ1-1; D may be TRBD1 (5 bases). The length of the CDR3 is 14 residues. CDR1 is SGHNT, CDR2 YYREEE, per germline (reference sequence). V was clipped by 2 bases and J by 6 bases, with 14 bases between them. CDR3 loop: CASSLRGAGAEAFF. Here the CDR3 DNA reads TGTGCCAGCAGCTTAAGAGGGGCTGGGGCTGAAGCTTTCTTT.

The chain employs TRBV5-1 and TRBJ2-7, with 8 bases matching TRBD1. V lost 4 bases and J lost 0; bases outside the gene matches: 6. This CDR3 region has 15 residues. CDR1 SGHRS and CDR2 YFSETQ come from the germline V gene. CDR3 region: CASSNGQGSSYEQYF. CDR3 DNA: TGCGCCAGCAGCAACGGACAGGGCAGCTCCTACGAGCAGTACTTC.

The J gene is TRBJ2-5, the V gene TRBV2, with D possibly matching TRBD2 (5 bases). The CDR3 sequence is 15 residues long. Deletions cut 4 bases from V and 0 bases from J, with 12 bases between. CDR1 SNHLY and CDR2 FYNNEI come from the germline V gene. The CDR3 spells CASSALALYQETQYF. The CDR3 nucleotides read TGTGCCAGCAGTGCTCTAGCCCTGTACCAAGAGACCCAGTACTTC.

The chain couples TRBV7-9 to TRBJ1-2; a weak D match, TRBD1 (6 bases). Germline values: CDR1 SEHNR, CDR2 FQNEAQ (reference sequence). Trimming pared 1 base from V and 6 bases from J, leaving 12 bases between. The CDR3 consists of 14 residues. In nucleotides, the CDR3 is TGTGCCAGCAGCTTAGGTCCAGGGGTGAATGGCTACACCTTC. It yields the protein CASSLGPGVNGYTF.

This clone occurred once. This rearrangement joins TRBV10-3 to TRBJ1-1; the D gene is possibly TRBD1 (5 bases). The CDR3 runs 13 residues. Germline values: CDR1 ENHRY, CDR2 SYGVKD. Deletions cut 0 bases from V and 8 bases from J, with 10 bases between. This CDR3 reads CAISESEPGEAFF. The CDR3, as DNA: TGTGCCATCAGTGAGTCAGAGCCAGGGGAAGCTTTCTTT.

The rearrangement links TRBV5-6 to TRBJ2-1; possibly TRBD2 for D (5 bases). Germline V gene sequence: CDR1 SGHDT, CDR2 YYEEEE. Trimming took 0 bases from V and 7 from J, leaving 14 bases between them. CDR3 length equals 15 residues. The CDR3 is CASSLAGAAGNEQFF. CDR3 nucleotide sequence: TGTGCCAGCAGCTTGGCTGGTGCCGCGGGTAATGAGCAGTTCTTC. Filled out from reference TRBV5-6 and TRBJ2-1, the complete variable domain reads DAGVTQSPTHLIKTRGQQVTLRCSPKSGHDTVSWYQQALGQGPQFIFQYYEEEERQRGNFPDRFSGHQFPNYSSELNVNALLLGDSALYLCASSLAGAAGNEQFFGPGTRLTVL.

This clone appeared once. The chain combines TRBV6-1 with TRBJ1-4; a possible D gene is TRBD1 (5 bases). V lost 6 bases to trimming and J lost 5 bases, with 10 bases between them. CDR3 size: 13 residues. CDR1 is MNHNS and CDR2 is SASEGT in the germline V gene. CDR3 in DNA: TGTGCCAGCAGGACAGCTCCAAATGAAAAACTGTTTTTT. It translates to CASRTAPNEKLFF.